The rows below give T cell receptor beta chains drawn from one sample of a study of blood T cell repertoires in COVID-19. The data were produced by immunoSEQ multiplex PCR, yet TCRdb's version contains in-frame clones alone and is incomplete. The table records around 380,000 clones, 70% to 90% of them present only once. Sequenced input: PBMCs or T cells enriched from blood (not recorded which). Receptors were obtained from a man aged 25 to 45 who had recovered from COVID-19. Both conserved end residues are part of each CDR3. D genes are given only for firm matches. Clone size is not always given. Where it is, it says once, few, many or a class for expanded clones.

d_call clone_size j_call v_call cdr3_aa cdr3_nt
NA NA TRBJ2-7 TRBV7-2 CASSLSRTGPYEQYF TGTGCCAGCAGCTTATCTAGAACAGGTCCATACGAGCAGTACTTC
NA NA TRBJ1-4 TRBV9 CASSTGSYATNEKLFF TGTGCCAGCAGCACGGGGAGTTACGCAACTAATGAAAAACTGTTTTTT
NA NA TRBJ2-2 TRBV24-1 CATSGQPTGELFF TGTGCCACCAGCGGACAGCCCACCGGGGAGCTGTTTTTT
NA NA TRBJ1-2 TRBV19 CASSTRDYYGYTF TGTGCCAGTAGTACCCGGGACTACTATGGCTACACCTTC
TRBD1 NA TRBJ2-5 TRBV12-5 CASGRDRVQETQYF TGTGCTAGTGGTCGGGACAGGGTCCAAGAGACCCAGTACTTC
TRBD2 NA TRBJ2-3 TRBV9 CASSVATSGGGDTQYF TGTGCCAGCAGCGTAGCTACTAGCGGGGGAGGAGATACGCAGTATTTT
NA NA TRBJ1-2 TRBV5-6 CASSFSTYGYTF TGTGCCAGCAGCTTTTCTACCTATGGCTACACCTTC
TRBD2 NA TRBJ2-1 TRBV19 CASRKPSGGYNEQFF TGTGCCAGTAGGAAGCCTTCGGGGGGATACAATGAGCAGTTCTTC
NA few TRBJ2-2 TRBV12-5 CASAGLSGELFF TGTGCTAGTGCAGGGTTATCCGGGGAGCTGTTTTTT
NA NA TRBJ1-2 TRBV12-3/TRBV12-4 CASSSDYGYTF TGTGCCAGCAGTTCCGACTATGGCTACACCTTC
TRBD1 NA TRBJ2-1 TRBV30 CAWSRKGQGYNEQFF TGTGCCTGGAGTAGAAAGGGACAGGGATACAATGAGCAGTTCTTC
TRBD1 NA TRBJ1-5 TRBV7-8 CASTPGQGINQPQHF TGTGCCAGCACCCCGGGACAGGGGATCAATCAGCCCCAGCATTTT
TRBD1 NA TRBJ1-2 TRBV5-1 CASSERTGDGRGYTF TGCGCCAGCAGCGAACGGACAGGGGATGGACGTGGCTACACCTTC
TRBD1 NA TRBJ1-1 TRBV3-1/TRBV3-2 CASSQDYPGQATNTEAFF TGTGCCAGCAGCCAAGATTACCCGGGACAGGCTACGAACACTGAAGCTTTCTTT
NA NA TRBJ1-3 TRBV7-9 CCGSGYSGNTIYF TGCTGTGGGAGCGGGTACTCTGGAAACACCATATATTTT
TRBD2 NA TRBJ2-3 TRBV6-5 CAGTSGGAADTQYF TGTGCCGGCACTAGCGGGGGGGCTGCGGATACGCAGTATTTT
NA NA TRBJ1-6 TRBV30 CAYSYNSPLHF TGTGCCTACAGCTATAATTCACCCCTCCACTTT
NA NA TRBJ1-6 TRBV18 CASSPLQGNNSPLHF TGTGCCAGCTCACCACTTCAGGGGAATAATTCACCCCTCCACTTT
NA NA TRBJ2-2 TRBV4-2 CASSQTTTGELFF TGTGCCAGCAGCCAAACTACAACCGGGGAGCTGTTTTTT
NA NA TRBJ2-7 TRBV6-4 CASGHQPYEQYF TGTGCCAGCGGGCATCAACCCTACGAGCAGTACTTC
NA once TRBJ1-2 TRBV9 CASSLRLSYGYTF TGTGCCAGCAGCTTAAGACTGAGCTATGGCTACACCTTC
NA NA TRBJ1-5 TRBV19 CASRRGTDFNQPQHF TGTGCCAGTAGGAGGGGGACGGACTTCAATCAGCCCCAGCATTTT
TRBD1 NA TRBJ1-3 TRBV6-6 CAVAMTGSGNTIYF TGTGCCGTTGCAATGACAGGGTCTGGAAACACCATATATTTT
NA NA TRBJ1-5 TRBV7-9 CASSLVGGLEQPQHF TGTGCCAGCAGCTTAGTAGGTGGGCTGGAACAGCCCCAGCATTTT
TRBD1 NA TRBJ1-2 TRBV4-2 CASSQEGTGDFYGYTF TGTGCCAGCAGCCAAGAAGGGACAGGGGATTTCTATGGCTACACCTTC
TRBD2 NA TRBJ2-3 TRBV4-1 CASSSKRGGTSGGADTDTQYF TGCGCCAGCAGCTCAAAACGGGGAGGGACTAGCGGGGGGGCGGACACAGATACGCAGTATTTT
TRBD1 once TRBJ1-2 TRBV2 CASSGTGNGYTF TGTGCCAGCAGTGGGACAGGGAATGGCTACACCTTC
NA once TRBJ2-6 TRBV19 CASSSPGAGANVLTF TGTGCCAGTAGTTCTCCCGGGGCTGGGGCCAACGTCCTGACTTTC
NA NA TRBJ2-3 TRBV4-1 CASSQGEGGYTDTQYF TGCGCCAGCAGCCAAGGGGAGGGGGGCTACACAGATACGCAGTATTTT
NA once TRBJ2-3 TRBV7-3 CASSALTSTDTQYF TGTGCCAGCAGCGCCCTCACTAGCACAGATACGCAGTATTTT
NA NA TRBJ1-4 TRBV5-1 CASSEQGTEEKLFF TGCGCCAGCAGCGAACAGGGTACCGAAGAAAAACTGTTTTTT
NA NA TRBJ1-1 TRBV5-6 CASSSIVTGPRTEAFF TGTGCCAGCAGCTCCATCGTGACAGGACCCCGTACTGAAGCTTTCTTT
NA once TRBJ1-6 TRBV19 CASSSLQSSYNSPLHF TGTGCCAGTAGTAGCCTACAGAGCTCCTATAATTCACCCCTCCACTTT
TRBD1 NA TRBJ1-6 TRBV30 CAWRRGQGFSPLHF TGTGCCTGGCGGAGGGGACAGGGATTTTCACCCCTCCACTTT
NA NA TRBJ2-3 TRBV11-2 CASSLLGGVSTDTQYF TGTGCCAGCAGCTTATTGGGCGGGGTCAGCACAGATACGCAGTATTTT
NA NA TRBJ2-7 TRBV20-1 CSASTGYEQYF TGCAGTGCTAGCACAGGCTACGAGCAGTACTTC